Listed here is a single T cell receptor beta chain. As yet, its antigen is unknown. It was the approximately 120-subject validation cohort, separate from the approximately 680-subject first cohort, to which the donors belonged. This sample was included in a study of cytomegalovirus exposure and HLA in healthy donors. Some clones are missing from TCRdb's copy, which holds only in-frame ones; the method was immunoSEQ multiplex PCR. The data contain 65,000 or so clones, about 92% of them seen just once; the ten biggest clones take up 1% to 1.5%. Germline values: CDR1 SGHNT, CDR2 YENEEA. The CDR3 totals 15 residues. Unmatched junction bases numbered 7, after V lost 4 bases and J lost 3 bases. Overall study findings and caveats: Researchers reported that a few CMV-associated chains were confirmed in vitro as CMV antigen-specific. One later analysis, an examination of the approximately 120 validation repertoires, found that first-cohort TCR clusters tended to co-occur in them.

V and J are TRBV11-3 and TRBJ2-7; 9 nucleotides agree with TRBD1. The sample was PBMCs. The sequence derives from a young woman in good health and CMV-seronegative. As DNA, the CDR3 is TGTGCCAGCAGCTCCTGGACAGGGGCCCTCTACGAGCAGTACTTC. The encoded protein is CASSSWTGALYEQYF.